This T cell receptor beta chain was sequenced in a study of response to subunit inactivated influenza vaccine. Findings of the study overall: T cells newly recruited by each seasonal influenza vaccination are few, the authors suggested.

This clonotype appeared many times. Its antigen is not known. Trimming left V 5 bases short and J 0 bases short, with 7 bases between. This CDR3 region has 13 residues. TCRdb reprocessed the RT-PCR reads via MiXCR and lists one record per CDR3 protein. The repertoire holds about 480,000 distinct CDR3 sequences, 10% to 15% seen once, with 13% in the top ten. The sequence was collected from a man in his forties or fifties who received an inactivated influenza vaccine. The chain carries TRBV12-3 or TRBV12-4 and TRBJ1-2; D uncertain. The sample in question was PBMCs from blood, obtained roughly 47 days after vaccination. The CDR3 nucleotides are TGTGCCAGCAGTCAGGTAGCTAACTATGGCTACACCTTC. Its translation is CASSQVANYGYTF.